The rows below give T cell receptor beta chains drawn from one sample of a study of human T cells and chemical hapten exposure. TCRdb re-derived calls from the RACE reads in MiXCR, one entry per CDR3 protein. Of about 49,000 distinct CDR3 sequences detected, 9% to 9.5% appear once; the ten largest clones hold 4% to 5.5%. The starting material was whole blood, obtained in connection with sensitization to the hapten diphenylcyclopropenone (DPC). These TCRs come from a woman aged 45-59 years with alopecia areata. Some clones in this sample may be carry-over from other donors' samples. The CDR3 runs from the conserved cysteine through the conserved F or W. The D gene is left open where the match is weak. A row's size may be missing; if present it is once, few, many or a size class.

>TRBV6-1|TRBJ2-6|many|TRBD2
CASPMREDLTLRANVLTF
TGTGCCAGCCCTATGCGGGAGGATCTCACCCTCCGAGCCAACGTCCTGACTTTC
>TRBV7-2|TRBJ1-5|NA|NA
CASSLALQWDDRGNQPQHF
TGTGCCAGCAGCTTAGCGCTCCAGTGGGACGATCGTGGAAATCAGCCCCAGCATTTT
>TRBV2|TRBJ1-4|many|TRBD1
CASRGQGAEEKLFF
TGTGCCAGCAGAGGACAGGGGGCTGAGGAAAAACTGTTTTTT
>TRBV18|TRBJ2-1|NA|NA
CASSLHSGTKNEQFF
TGTGCCAGCTCACTACACTCCGGGACGAAGAATGAGCAGTTCTTC
>TRBV12-5|TRBJ2-1|NA|NA
CASGLVFGGTNNEQFF
TGTGCTAGTGGTTTGGTATTTGGCGGGACCAACAATGAGCAGTTCTTC
>TRBV28|TRBJ2-7|many|NA
CASEGLLSYEQYF
TGTGCCAGCGAAGGACTCCTCTCCTACGAGCAGTACTTC
>TRBV28|TRBJ1-1|few|NA
CASGESFTEAFF
TGTGCCAGTGGAGAGAGCTTCACTGAAGCTTTCTTT
>TRBV6-5|TRBJ2-1|many|TRBD2
CASRRLAGDEQFF
TGTGCCAGCAGAAGACTAGCCGGGGATGAGCAGTTCTTC
>TRBV28|TRBJ2-7|many|TRBD2
CATLPGTSSYEQYF
TGTGCCACCTTGCCCGGGACTAGCTCCTACGAGCAGTACTTC
>TRBV12-3/TRBV12-4|TRBJ1-1|few|NA
CASTPGLAEAFF
TGTGCCAGCACCCCAGGGTTGGCTGAAGCTTTCTTT
>TRBV6-1|TRBJ2-7|many|NA
CASSEAEVLKKQYF
TGTGCCAGCAGTGAAGCGGAGGTCCTAAAGAAGCAGTACTTC
>TRBV12-3/TRBV12-4|TRBJ2-1|many|TRBD2
CASSLMGSGTFGEQFF
TGTGCCAGCAGTTTAATGGGCAGCGGGACTTTTGGTGAGCAGTTCTTC
>TRBV5-6|TRBJ2-7|many|TRBD2
CASSLGSAGGRYSYEQYF
TGTGCCAGCAGCCTCGGATCCGCCGGCGGGAGGTACTCCTACGAGCAGTACTTC